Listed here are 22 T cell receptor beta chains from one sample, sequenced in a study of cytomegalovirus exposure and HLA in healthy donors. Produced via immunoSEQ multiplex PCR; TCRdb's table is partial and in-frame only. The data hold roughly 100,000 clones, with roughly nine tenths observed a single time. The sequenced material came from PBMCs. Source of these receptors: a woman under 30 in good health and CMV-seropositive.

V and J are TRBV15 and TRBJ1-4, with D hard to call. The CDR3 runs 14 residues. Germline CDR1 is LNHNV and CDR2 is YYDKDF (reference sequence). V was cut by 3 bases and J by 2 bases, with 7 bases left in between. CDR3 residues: CATSSRNTNEKLFF. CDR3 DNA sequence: TGTGCCACCAGCAGCAGGAATACTAATGAAAAACTGTTTTTT.

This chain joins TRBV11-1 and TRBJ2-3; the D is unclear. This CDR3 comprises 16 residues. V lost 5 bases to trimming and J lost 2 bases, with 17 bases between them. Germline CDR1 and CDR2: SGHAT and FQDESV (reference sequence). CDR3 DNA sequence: TGTGCCAGCAGCCCTACTGGCGGAACGCCCACAGATACGCAGTATTTT. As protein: CASSPTGGTPTDTQYF.

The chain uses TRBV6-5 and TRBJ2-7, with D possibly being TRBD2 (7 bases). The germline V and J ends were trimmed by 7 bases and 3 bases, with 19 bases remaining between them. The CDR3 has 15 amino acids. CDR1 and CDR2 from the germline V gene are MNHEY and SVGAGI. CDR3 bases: TGTGCCAGCACCCGAGGGGGGGGGAATCGCTACGAGCAGTACTTC. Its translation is CASTRGGGNRYEQYF.

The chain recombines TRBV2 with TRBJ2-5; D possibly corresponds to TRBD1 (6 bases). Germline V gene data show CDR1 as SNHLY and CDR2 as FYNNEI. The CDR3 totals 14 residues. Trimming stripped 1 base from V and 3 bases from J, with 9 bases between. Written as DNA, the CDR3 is TGTGCCAGCAGTGAAGGGACAGTTAAAGAGACCCAGTACTTC. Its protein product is CASSEGTVKETQYF.

DNA for the CDR3: TGTGCCAGCAGCCAGGGGCGGAACCCTTCCTACGAGCAGTACTTC. This sequence encodes CASSQGRNPSYEQYF. V gene TRBV4-2 combines with J gene TRBJ2-7; possible D gene TRBD1, 5 bases. The CDR3 contains 15 residues. Germline CDR1 LGHNA, CDR2 YNFKEQ. Trimming removed 3 bases at V and 1 base at J, with 13 bases between.

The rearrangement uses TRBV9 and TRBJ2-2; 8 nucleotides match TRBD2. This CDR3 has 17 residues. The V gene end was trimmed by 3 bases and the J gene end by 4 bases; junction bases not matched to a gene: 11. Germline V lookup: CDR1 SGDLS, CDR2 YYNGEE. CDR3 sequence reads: CASSGLKIAGSTGELFF. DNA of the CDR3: TGTGCCAGCAGCGGTCTGAAAATAGCGGGGAGCACCGGGGAGCTGTTTTTT.

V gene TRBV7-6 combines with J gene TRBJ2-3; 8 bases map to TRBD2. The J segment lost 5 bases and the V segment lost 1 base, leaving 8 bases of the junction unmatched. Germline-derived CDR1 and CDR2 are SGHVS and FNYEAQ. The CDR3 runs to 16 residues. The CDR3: CASSLVAGGGVDTQYF. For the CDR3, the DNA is TGTGCCAGCAGCTTAGTGGCGGGGGGAGGGGTAGATACGCAGTATTTT.

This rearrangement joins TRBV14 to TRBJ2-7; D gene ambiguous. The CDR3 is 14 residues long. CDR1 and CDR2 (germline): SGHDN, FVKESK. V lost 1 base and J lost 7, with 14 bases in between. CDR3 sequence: CASSQGLPSSEQYF. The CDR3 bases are TGTGCCAGCAGCCAAGGGCTTCCTTCTTCGGAGCAGTACTTC.

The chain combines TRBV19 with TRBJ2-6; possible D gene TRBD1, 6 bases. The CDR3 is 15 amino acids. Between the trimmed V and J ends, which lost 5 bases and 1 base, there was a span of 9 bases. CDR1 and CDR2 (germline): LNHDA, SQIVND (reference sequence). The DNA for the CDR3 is TGTGCCAGTAGTGAAAGGGGGTCTGGGGCCAACGTCCTGACTTTC. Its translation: CASSERGSGANVLTF.

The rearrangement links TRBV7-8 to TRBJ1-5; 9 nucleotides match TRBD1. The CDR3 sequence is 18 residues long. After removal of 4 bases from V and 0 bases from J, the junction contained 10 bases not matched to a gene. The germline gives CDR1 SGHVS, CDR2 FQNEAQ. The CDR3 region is CASSSSTGGIYSNQPQHF. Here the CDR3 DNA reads TGTGCCAGCAGCTCCTCGACAGGGGGGATCTATAGCAATCAGCCCCAGCATTTT.

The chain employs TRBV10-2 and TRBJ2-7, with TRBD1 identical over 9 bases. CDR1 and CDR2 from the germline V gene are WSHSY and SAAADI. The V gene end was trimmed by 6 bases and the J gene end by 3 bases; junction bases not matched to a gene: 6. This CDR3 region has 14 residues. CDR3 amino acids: CASREGQGVYEQYF. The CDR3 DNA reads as TGCGCCAGCAGGGAGGGACAGGGTGTCTACGAGCAGTACTTC.

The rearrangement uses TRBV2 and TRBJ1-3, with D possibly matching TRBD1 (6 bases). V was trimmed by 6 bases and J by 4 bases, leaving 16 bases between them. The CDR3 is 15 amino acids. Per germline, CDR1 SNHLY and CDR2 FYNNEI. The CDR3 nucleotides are TGTGCCAGCAGATCAGGGGCTTCGTGGGGAAACACCATATATTTT. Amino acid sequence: CASRSGASWGNTIYF.

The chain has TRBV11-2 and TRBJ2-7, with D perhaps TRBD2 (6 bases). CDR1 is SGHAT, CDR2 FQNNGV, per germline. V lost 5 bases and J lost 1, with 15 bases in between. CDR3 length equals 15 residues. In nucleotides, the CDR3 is TGTGCCAGCAGCCCCCACCGACTAGGGTCCTACGAGCAGTACTTC. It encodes CASSPHRLGSYEQYF.

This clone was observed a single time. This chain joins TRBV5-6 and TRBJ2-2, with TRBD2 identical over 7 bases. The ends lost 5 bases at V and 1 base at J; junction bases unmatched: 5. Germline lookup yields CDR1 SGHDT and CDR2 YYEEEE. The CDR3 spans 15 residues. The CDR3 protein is CASRTGGLNTGELFF. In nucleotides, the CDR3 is TGTGCCAGCAGGACGGGGGGTCTGAACACCGGGGAGCTGTTTTTT.

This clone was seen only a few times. The CDR3 here is CATSTGLITDTQYF. CDR3 sequence (DNA): TGTGCCACCAGCACGGGACTTATCACAGATACGCAGTATTTT. The V and J genes are TRBV15 and TRBJ2-3; tentatively, D is TRBD2 (6 bases). Germline CDR1 reads LNHNV; CDR2 reads YYDKDF (reference sequence). This CDR3 region has 14 residues. V lost 4 bases to trimming and J lost 2 bases, with 10 bases between them.

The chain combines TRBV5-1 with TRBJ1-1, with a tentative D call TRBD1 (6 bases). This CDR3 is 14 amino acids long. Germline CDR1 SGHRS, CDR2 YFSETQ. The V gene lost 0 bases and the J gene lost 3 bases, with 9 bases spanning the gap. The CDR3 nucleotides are TGCGCCAGCAGCTTGGCCTACAGGGACACTGAAGCTTTCTTT. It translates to CASSLAYRDTEAFF. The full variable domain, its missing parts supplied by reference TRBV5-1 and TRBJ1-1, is KAGVTQTPRYLIKTRGQQVTLSCSPISGHRSVSWYQQTPGQGLQFLFEYFSETQRNKGNFPGRFSGRQFSNSRSEMNVSTLELGDSALYLCASSLAYRDTEAFFGQGTRLTVV.

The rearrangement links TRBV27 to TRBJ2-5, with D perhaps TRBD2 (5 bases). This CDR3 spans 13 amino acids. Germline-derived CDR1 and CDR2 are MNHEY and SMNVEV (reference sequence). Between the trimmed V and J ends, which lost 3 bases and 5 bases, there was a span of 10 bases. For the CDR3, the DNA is TGTGCCAGCAGTTTCGGGGTTGAGGAGACCCAGTACTTC. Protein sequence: CASSFGVEETQYF.

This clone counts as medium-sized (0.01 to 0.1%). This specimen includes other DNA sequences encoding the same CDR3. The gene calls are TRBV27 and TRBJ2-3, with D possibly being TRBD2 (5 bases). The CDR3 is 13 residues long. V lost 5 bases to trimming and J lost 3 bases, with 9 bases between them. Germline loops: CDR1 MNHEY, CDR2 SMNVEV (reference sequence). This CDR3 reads CASSLTSTDTQYF. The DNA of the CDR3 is TGTGCCAGCAGTCTAACTAGTACAGATACGCAGTATTTT.

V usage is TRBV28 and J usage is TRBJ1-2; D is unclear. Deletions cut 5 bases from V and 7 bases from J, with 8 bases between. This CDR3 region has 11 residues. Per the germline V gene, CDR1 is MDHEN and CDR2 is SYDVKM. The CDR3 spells CASSKTSGYTF. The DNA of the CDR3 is TGTGCCAGCAGTAAAACATCTGGCTACACCTTC.

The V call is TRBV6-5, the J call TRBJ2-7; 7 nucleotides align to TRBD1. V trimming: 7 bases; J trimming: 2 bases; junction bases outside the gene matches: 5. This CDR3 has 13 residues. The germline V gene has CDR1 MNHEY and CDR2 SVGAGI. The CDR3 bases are TGTGCCAGCACTGGGGACAGTACCTACGAGCAGTACTTC. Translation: CASTGDSTYEQYF.

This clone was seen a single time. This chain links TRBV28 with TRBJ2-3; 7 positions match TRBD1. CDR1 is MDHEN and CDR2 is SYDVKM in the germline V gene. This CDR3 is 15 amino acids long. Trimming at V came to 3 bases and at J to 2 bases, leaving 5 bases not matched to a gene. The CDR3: CASSFNDRVTDTQYF. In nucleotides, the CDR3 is TGTGCCAGCAGTTTTAATGACAGGGTCACAGATACGCAGTATTTT.

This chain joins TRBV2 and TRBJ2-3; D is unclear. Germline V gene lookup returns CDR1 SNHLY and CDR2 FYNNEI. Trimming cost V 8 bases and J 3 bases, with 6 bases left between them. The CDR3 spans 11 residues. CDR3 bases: TGTGCCAGCGGTGTAACAGATACGCAGTATTTT. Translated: CASGVTDTQYF. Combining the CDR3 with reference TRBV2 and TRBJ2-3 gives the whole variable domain EPEVTQTPSHQVTQMGQEVILRCVPISNHLYFYWYRQILGQKVEFLVSFYNNEISEKSEIFDDQFSVERPDGSNFTLKIRSTKLEDSAMYFCASGVTDTQYFGPGTRLTVL.